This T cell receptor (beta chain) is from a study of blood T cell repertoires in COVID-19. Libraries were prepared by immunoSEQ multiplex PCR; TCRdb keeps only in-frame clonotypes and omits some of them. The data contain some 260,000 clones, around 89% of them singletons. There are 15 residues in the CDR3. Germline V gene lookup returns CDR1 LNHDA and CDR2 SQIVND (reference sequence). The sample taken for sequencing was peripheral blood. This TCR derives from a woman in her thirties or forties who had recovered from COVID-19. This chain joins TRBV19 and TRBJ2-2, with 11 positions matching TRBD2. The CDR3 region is CATSGTLANTGELFF. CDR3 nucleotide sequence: TGTGCGACTAGCGGGACCCTCGCGAACACCGGGGAGCTGTTTTTT.